This T cell receptor (beta chain) was sequenced in a study of blood T cells in healthy people across ages. Using a J-beta primer mix together with a sample-barcoded 5' primer, a second PCR was run for roughly 6 to 12 cycles. TCRdb reprocessed the 5' RACE reads via MiXCR and lists one record per CDR3 protein. The profile shows about 1.1 million distinct CDR3 sequences, around two fifths of them singletons. This clonotype was recorded once. Its target is unknown. This could be a read error, since a much larger clone is one nucleotide away. Study-wide results and caveats: CMV status of donors was unknown, possibly confounding expanded clonotype changes.

Looked up from germline, CDR1 is ENHRY and CDR2 is SYGVKD. This CDR3 contains 12 residues. The rearrangement joins TRBV10-3 to TRBJ2-5; D gene uncertain. Near its end, the DNA agrees better with TRBJ2-4, so the J call may be wrong. Sequenced: blood. The sequence was collected from a young man in good health. This CDR3 is CAVSEAENIQYF. The DNA for the CDR3 is TGTGCCGTCAGTGAGGCAGAAAACATTCAGTACTTC.